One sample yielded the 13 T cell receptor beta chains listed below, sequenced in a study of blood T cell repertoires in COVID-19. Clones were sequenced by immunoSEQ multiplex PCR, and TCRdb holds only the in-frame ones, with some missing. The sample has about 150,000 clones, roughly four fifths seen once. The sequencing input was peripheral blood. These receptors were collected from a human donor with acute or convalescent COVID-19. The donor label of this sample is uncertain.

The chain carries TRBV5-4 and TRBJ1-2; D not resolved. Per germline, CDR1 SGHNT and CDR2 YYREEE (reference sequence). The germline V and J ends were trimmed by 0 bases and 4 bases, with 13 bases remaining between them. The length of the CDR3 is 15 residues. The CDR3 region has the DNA TGTGCCAGCAGCTTGGGAGGAGGGTGGAGCTATGGCTACACCTTC. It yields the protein CASSLGGGWSYGYTF.

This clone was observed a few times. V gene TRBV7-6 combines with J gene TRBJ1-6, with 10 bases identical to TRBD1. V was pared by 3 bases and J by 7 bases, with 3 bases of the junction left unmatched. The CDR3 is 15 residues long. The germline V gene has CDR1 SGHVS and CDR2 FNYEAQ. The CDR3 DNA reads TGTGCCAGCAGCTTTTTGGGACAGGGGAATTCACCCCTCCACTTT. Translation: CASSFLGQGNSPLHF.

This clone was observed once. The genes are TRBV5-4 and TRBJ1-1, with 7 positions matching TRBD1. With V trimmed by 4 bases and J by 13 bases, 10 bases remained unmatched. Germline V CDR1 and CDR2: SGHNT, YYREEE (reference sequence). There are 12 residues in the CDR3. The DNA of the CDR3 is TGTGCCAGCAGCCCTGACAGGGACCAAAGTTTCTTT. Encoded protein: CASSPDRDQSFF.

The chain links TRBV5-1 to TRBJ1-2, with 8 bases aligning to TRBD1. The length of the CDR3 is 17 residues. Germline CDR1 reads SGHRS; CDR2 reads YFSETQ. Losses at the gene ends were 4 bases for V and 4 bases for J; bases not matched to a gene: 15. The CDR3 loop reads CASSVGQPGQDGYGYTF. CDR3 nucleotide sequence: TGCGCCAGCAGCGTGGGGCAGCCGGGACAGGATGGCTATGGCTACACCTTC. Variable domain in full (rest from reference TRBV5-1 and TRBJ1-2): KAGVTQTPRYLIKTRGQQVTLSCSPISGHRSVSWYQQTPGQGLQFLFEYFSETQRNKGNFPGRFSGRQFSNSRSEMNVSTLELGDSALYLCASSVGQPGQDGYGYTFGSGTRLTVV.

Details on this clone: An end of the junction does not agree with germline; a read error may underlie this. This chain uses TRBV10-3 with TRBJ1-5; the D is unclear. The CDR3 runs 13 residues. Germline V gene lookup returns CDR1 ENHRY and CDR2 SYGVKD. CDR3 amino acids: CATSGENNQPQHF. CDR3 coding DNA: TGTGCCACCAGTGGGGAGAACAATCAGCCCCAGCATTTT.

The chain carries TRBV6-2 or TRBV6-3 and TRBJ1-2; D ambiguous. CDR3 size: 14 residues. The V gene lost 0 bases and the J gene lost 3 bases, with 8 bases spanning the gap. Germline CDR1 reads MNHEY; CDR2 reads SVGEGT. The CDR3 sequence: CASSYSTGYYGYTF. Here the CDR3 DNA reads TGTGCCAGCAGTTACTCGACGGGGTACTATGGCTACACCTTC.

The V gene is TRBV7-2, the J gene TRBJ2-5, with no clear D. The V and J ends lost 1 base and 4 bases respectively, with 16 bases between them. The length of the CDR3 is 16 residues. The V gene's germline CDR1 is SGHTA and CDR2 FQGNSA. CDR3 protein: CASSLVGLVSGETQYF. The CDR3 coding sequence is TGTGCCAGCAGCTTAGTCGGCCTAGTTTCGGGAGAGACCCAGTACTTC. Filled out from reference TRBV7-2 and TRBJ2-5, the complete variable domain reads GAGVSQSPSNKVTEKGKDVELRCDPISGHTALYWYRQSLGQGLEFLIYFQGNSAPDKSGLPSDRFSAERTGGSVSTLTIQRTQQEDSAVYLCASSLVGLVSGETQYFGPGTRLLVL.

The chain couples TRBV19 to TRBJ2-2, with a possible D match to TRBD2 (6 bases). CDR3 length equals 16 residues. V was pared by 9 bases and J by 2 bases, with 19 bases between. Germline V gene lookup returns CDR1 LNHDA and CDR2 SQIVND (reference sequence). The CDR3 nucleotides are TGTGCCAGCGGGGTCCAGGGACTTCATAACACCGGGGAGCTGTTTTTT. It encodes CASGVQGLHNTGELFF.

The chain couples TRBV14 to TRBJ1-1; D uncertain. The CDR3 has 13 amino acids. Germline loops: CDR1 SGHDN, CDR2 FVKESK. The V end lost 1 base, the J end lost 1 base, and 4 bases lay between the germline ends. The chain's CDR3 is CASSQAGNTEAFF. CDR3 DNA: TGTGCCAGCAGCCAAGCGGGGAACACTGAAGCTTTCTTT.

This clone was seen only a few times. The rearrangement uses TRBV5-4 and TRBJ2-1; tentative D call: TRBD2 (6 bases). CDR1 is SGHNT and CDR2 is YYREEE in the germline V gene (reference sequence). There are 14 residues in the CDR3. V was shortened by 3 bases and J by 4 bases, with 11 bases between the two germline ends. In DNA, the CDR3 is TGTGCCAGCAGCTCCGGGGGACCATACAATGAGCAGTTCTTC. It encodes CASSSGGPYNEQFF. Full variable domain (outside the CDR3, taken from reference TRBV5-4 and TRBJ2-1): ETGVTQSPTHLIKTRGQQVTLRCSSQSGHNTVSWYQQALGQGPQFIFQYYREEENGRGNFPPRFSGLQFPNYSSELNVNALELDDSALYLCASSSGGPYNEQFFGPGTRLTVL.

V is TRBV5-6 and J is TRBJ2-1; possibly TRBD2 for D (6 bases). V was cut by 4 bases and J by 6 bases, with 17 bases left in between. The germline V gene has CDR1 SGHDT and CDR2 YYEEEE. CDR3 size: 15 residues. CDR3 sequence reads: CASSPAGRGGNEQFF. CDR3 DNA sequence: TGTGCCAGCAGCCCCGCTGGGCGGGGAGGCAATGAGCAGTTCTTC.

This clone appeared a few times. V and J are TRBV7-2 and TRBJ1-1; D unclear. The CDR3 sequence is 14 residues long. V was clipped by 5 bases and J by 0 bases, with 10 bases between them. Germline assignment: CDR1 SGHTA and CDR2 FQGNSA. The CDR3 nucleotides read TGTGCCAGCAGCCCGGAGGGCTTGAACACTGAAGCTTTCTTT. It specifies CASSPEGLNTEAFF.

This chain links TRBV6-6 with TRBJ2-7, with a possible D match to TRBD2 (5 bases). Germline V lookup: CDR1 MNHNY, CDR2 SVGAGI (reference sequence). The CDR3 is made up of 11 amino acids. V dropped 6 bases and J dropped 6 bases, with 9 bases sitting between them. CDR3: CASSYAGEQYF. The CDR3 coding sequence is TGTGCCAGCAGCTACGCGGGCGAGCAGTACTTC.